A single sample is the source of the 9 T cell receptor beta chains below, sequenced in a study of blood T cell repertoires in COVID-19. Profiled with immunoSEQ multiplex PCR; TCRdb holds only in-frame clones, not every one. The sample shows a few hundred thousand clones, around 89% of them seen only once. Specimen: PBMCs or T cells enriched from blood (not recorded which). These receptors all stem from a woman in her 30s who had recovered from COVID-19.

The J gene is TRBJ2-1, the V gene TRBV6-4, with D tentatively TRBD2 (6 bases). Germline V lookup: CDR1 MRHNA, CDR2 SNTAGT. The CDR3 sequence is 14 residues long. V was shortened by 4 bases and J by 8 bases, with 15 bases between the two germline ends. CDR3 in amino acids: CASSANAGGHEQFF. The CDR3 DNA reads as TGTGCCAGCAGTGCCAATGCCGGGGGTCATGAGCAGTTCTTC.

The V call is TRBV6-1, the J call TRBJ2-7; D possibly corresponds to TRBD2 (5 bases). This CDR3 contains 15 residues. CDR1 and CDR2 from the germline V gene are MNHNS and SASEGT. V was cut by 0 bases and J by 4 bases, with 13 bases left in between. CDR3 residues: CASSEATRALYEQYF. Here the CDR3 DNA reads TGTGCCAGCAGTGAAGCTACTAGGGCCCTTTACGAGCAGTACTTC.

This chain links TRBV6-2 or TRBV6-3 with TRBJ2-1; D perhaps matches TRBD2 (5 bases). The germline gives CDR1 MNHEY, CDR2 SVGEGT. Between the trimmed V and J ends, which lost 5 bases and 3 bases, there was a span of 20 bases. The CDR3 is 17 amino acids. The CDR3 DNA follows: TGTGCCAGCAGTCCCCGCTCTATGAGGGAGTTCTACAATGAGCAGTTCTTC. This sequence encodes CASSPRSMREFYNEQFF.

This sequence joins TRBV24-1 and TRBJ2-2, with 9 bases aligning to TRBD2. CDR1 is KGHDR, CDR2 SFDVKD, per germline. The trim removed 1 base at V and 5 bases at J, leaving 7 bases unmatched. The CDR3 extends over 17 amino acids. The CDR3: CATSDFGGRARTGELFF. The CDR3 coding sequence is TGTGCCACCAGTGATTTCGGCGGGAGGGCCCGGACCGGGGAGCTGTTTTTT.

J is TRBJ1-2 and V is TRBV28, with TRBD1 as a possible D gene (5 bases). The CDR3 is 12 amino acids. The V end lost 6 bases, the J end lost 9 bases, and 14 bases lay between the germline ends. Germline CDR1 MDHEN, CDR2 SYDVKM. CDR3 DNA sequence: TGTGCCAGCAGCTCAGGGTCTATTAGCTACACCTTC. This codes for CASSSGSISYTF.

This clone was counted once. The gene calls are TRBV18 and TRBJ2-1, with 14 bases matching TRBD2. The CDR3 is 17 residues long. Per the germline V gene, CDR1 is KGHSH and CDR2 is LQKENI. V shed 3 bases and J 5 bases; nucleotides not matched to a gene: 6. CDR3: CASSPWGLAGANNEQFF. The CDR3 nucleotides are TGTGCCAGCTCACCCTGGGGACTAGCGGGAGCAAACAATGAGCAGTTCTTC.

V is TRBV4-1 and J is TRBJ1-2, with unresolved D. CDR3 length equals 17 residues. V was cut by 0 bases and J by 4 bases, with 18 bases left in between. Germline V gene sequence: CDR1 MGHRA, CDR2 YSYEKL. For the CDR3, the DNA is TGCGCCAGCAGCCAAGAGTTAGCGGAGCGACCCGGCTATGGCTACACCTTC. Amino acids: CASSQELAERPGYGYTF.

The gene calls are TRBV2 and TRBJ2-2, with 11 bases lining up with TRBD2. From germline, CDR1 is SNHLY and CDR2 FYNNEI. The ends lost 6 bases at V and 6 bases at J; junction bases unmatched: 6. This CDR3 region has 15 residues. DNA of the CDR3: TGTGCCAGCAGGCCGGGACTAGCGGCCTCCGGGGAGCTGTTTTTT. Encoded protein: CASRPGLAASGELFF.

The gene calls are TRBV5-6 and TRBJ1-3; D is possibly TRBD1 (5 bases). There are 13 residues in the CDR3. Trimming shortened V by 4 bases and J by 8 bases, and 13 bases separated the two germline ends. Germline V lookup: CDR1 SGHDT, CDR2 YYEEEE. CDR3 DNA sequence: TGTGCCAGCAGCCCTTTAGGGGTTGACACCATATATTTT. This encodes CASSPLGVDTIYF.